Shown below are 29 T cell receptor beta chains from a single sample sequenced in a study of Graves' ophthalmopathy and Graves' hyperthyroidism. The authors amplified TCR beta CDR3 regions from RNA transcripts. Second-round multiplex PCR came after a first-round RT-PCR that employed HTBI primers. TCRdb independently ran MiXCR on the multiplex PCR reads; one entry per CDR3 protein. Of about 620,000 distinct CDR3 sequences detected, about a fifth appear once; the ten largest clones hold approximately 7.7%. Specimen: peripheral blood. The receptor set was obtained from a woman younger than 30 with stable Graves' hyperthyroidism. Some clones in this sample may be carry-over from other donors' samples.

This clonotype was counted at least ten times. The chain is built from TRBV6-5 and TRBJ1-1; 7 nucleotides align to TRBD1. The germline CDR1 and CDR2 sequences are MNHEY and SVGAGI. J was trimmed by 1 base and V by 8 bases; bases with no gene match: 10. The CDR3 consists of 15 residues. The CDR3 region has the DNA TGTGCCAGCTCCCCGGGACAGCAACCGAACACTGAAGCTTTCTTT. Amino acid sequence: CASSPGQQPNTEAFF.

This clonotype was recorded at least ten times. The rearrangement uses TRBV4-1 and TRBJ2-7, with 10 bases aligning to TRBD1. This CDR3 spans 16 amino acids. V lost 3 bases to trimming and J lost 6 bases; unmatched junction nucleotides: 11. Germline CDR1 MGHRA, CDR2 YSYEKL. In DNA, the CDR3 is TGCGCCAGCAGCCACCCTCCCGGGACAGGGGCACCCGAGCAGTACTTC. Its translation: CASSHPPGTGAPEQYF.

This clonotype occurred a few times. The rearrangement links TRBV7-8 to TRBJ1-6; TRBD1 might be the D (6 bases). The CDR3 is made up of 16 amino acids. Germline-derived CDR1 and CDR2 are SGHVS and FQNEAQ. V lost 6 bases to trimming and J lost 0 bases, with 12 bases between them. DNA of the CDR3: TGTGCCAGCAGGGGACAAAGGAGCTCCTATAATTCACCCCTCCACTTT. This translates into CASRGQRSSYNSPLHF. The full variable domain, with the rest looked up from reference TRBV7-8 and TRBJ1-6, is GAGVSQSPRYKVAKRGQDVALRCDPISGHVSLFWYQQALGQGPEFLTYFQNEAQLDKSGLPSDRFFAERPEGSVSTLKIQRTQQEDSAVYLCASRGQRSSYNSPLHFGNGTRLTVT.

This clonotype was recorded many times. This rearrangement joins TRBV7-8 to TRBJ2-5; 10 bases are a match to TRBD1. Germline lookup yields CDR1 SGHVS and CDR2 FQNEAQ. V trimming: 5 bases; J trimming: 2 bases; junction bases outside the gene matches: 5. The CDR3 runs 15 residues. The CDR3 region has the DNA TGTGCCAGCAGCACCGGGACAGGGGCGCAAGAGACCCAGTACTTC. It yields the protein CASSTGTGAQETQYF.

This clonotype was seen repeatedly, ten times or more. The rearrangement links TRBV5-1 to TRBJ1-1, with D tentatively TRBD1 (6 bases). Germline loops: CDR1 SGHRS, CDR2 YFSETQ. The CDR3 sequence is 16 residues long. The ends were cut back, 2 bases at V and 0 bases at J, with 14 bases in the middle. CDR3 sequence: CASSFRGVGLNTEAFF. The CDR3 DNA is TGCGCCAGCAGCTTTAGGGGGGTCGGCTTGAACACTGAAGCTTTCTTT.

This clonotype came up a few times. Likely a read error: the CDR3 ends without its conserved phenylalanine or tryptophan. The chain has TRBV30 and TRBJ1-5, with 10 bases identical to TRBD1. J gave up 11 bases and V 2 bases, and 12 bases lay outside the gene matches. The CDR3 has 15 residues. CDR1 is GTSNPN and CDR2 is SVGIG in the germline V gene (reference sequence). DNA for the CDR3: TGTGCCTGGAGTAGAGGTGGGGGACAGGGGAAGTCCCAGCATTTG. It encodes CAWSRGGGQGKSQHL.

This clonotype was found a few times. The CDR3 sequence is CASSYGRGLAGGSYEQYF. In nucleotides, the CDR3 is TGCGCCAGCAGCTACGGCAGAGGACTAGCGGGAGGCTCCTACGAGCAGTACTTC. This chain uses TRBV5-1 with TRBJ2-7; 14 bases map to TRBD2. Germline lookup yields CDR1 SGHRS and CDR2 YFSETQ. The junction had 8 bases not matched to a gene; V was cut back by 3 bases and J by 0 bases. This CDR3 is 18 amino acids long.

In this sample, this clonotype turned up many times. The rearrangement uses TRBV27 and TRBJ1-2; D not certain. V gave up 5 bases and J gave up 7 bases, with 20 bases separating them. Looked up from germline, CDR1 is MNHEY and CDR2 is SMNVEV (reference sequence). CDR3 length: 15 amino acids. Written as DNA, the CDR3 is TGTGCCAGCAGTGGAAGACAAGCTTTTTATAGTGGCTACACCTTC. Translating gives CASSGRQAFYSGYTF.

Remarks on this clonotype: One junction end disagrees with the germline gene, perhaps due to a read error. CDR3 coding DNA: TGTGCTAGCAGCTTATCCAGGGGTGCTGAAGCTTTCTTT. Translation gives CASSLSRGAEAFF. The chain carries TRBV7-7 and TRBJ1-1; perhaps TRBD1 as D (6 bases). The CDR3 length is 13 residues. CDR1 SSHAT and CDR2 FNYEAQ come from the germline V gene (reference sequence).

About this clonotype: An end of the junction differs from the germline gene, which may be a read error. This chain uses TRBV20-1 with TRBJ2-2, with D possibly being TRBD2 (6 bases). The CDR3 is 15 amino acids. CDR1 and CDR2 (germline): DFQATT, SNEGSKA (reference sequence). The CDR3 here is CSARVPGRYTGELLF. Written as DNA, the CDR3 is TGCAGTGCTAGAGTTCCAGGGAGGTACACCGGGGAGCTGTTGTTT.

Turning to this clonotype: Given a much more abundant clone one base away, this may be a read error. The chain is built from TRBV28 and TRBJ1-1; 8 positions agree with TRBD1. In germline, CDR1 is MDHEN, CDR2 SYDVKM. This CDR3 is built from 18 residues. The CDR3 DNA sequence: TGTGCCAGCAGTTTCATCCCCGGACAGGGAGCAGTGAACACTGAAGCTTGCTTT. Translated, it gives CASSFIPGQGAVNTEACF. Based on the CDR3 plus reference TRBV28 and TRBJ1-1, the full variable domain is DVKVTQSSRYLVKRTGEKVFLECVQDMDHENMFWYRQDPGLGLRLIYFSYDVKMKEKGDIPEGYSVSREKKERFSLILESASTNQTSMYLCASSFIPGQGAVNTEACFGQGTRLTVV.

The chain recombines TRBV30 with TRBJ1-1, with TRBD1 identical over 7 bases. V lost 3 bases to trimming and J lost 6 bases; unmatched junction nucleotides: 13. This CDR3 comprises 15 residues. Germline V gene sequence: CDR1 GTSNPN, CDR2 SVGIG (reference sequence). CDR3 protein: CAWRRRGRKSAEAFF. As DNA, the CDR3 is TGTGCCTGGAGGAGGAGGGGGCGAAAGTCCGCTGAAGCTTTCTTT.

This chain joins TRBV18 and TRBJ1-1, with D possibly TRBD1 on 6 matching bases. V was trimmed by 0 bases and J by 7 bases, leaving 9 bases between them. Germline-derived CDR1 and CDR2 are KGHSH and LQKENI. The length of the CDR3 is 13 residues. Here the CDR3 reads CASSPPQGDEAFF. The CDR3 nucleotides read TGTGCCAGCTCACCACCACAGGGAGATGAAGCTTTCTTT.

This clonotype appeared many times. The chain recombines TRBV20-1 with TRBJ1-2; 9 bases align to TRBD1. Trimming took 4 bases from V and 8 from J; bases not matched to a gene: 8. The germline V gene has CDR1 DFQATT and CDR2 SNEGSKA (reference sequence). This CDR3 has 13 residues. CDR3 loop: CSATDRGMYGYTF. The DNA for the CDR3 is TGCAGTGCTACGGACAGGGGAATGTACGGCTACACCTTC.

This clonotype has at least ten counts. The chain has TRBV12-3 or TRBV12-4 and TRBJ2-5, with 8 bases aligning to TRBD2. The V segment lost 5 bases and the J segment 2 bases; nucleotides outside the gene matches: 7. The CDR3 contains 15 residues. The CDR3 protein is CASSESGGGQETQYF. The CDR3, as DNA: TGTGCCAGCAGTGAAAGCGGGGGAGGACAAGAGACCCAGTACTTC.

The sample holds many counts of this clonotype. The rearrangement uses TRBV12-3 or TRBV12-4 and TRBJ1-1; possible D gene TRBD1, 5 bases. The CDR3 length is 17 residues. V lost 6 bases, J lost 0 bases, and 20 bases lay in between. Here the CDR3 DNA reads TGTGCCAGCAGATCACAGGTATCCAGGGTTATGAACACTGAAGCTTTCTTT. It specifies CASRSQVSRVMNTEAFF.

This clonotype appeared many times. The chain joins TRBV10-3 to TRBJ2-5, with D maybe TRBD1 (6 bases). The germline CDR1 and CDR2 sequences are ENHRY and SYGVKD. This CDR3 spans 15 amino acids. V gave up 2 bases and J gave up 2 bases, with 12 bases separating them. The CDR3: CAISEMDSLQETQYF. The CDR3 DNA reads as TGTGCCATCAGTGAGATGGACAGTCTACAAGAGACCCAGTACTTC.

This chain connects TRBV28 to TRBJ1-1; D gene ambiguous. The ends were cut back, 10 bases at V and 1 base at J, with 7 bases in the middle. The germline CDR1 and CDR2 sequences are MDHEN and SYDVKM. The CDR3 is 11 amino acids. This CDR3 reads CATYSNTEAFF. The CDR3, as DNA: TGTGCCACCTATTCGAACACTGAAGCTTTCTTT.

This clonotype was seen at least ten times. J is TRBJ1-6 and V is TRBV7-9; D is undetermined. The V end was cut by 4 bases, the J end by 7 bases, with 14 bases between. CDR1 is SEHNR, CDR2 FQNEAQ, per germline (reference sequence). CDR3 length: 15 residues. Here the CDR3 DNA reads TGTGCCAGCAGCTCAGTTGACGGGGAGAATTCACCCCTCCACTTT. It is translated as CASSSVDGENSPLHF.

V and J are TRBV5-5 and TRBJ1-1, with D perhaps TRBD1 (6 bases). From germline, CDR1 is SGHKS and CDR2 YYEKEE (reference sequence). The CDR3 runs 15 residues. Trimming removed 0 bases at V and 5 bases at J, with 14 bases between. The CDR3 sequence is CASSLEVQGWTEAFF. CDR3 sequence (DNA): TGTGCCAGCAGCTTGGAGGTGCAGGGGTGGACTGAAGCTTTCTTT.

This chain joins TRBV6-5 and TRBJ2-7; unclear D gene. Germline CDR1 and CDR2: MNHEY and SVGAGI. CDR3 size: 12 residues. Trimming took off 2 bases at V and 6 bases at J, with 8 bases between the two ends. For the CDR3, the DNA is TGTGCCAGCAGTTACCTCAAGGCCGAGCAGTACTTC. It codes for CASSYLKAEQYF.

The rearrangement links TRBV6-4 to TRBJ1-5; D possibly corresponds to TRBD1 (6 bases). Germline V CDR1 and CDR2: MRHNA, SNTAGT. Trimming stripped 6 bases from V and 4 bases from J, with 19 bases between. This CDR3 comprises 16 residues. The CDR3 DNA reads TGTGCCAGCAGAGCCAAGGGGACACACAAAAATCAGCCCCAGCATTTT. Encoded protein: CASRAKGTHKNQPQHF.

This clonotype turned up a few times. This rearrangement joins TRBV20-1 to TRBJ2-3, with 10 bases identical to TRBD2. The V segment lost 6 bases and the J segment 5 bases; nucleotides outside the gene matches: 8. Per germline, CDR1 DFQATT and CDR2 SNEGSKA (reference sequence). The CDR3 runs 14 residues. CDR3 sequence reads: CSARSGGARDTQYF. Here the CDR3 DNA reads TGCAGTGCCAGAAGCGGGGGGGCTAGAGATACGCAGTATTTT.

CDR3 in amino acids: CASSSGERDEQYF. The DNA of the CDR3 is TGTGCCAGCAGCTCCGGAGAGAGGGACGAGCAGTACTTC. The rearrangement links TRBV11-2 to TRBJ2-7, with a weak D call TRBD2 (5 bases). CDR1 is SGHAT, CDR2 FQNNGV, per germline. This CDR3 spans 13 amino acids. The ends were cut back, 4 bases at V and 5 bases at J, with 12 bases in the middle.

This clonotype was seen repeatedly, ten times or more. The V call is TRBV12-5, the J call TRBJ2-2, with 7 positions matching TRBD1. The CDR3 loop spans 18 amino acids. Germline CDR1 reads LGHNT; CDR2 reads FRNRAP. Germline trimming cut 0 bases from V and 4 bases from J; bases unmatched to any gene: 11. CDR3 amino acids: CASGLVVIGDRLTGELFF. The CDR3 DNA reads TGTGCTAGTGGTTTGGTAGTAATAGGGGACAGACTCACCGGGGAGCTGTTTTTT. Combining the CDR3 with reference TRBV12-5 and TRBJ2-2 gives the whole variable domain DARVTQTPRHKVTEMGQEVTMRCQPILGHNTVFWYRQTMMQGLELLAYFRNRAPLDDSGMPKDRFSAEMPDATLATLKIQPSEPRDSAVYFCASGLVVIGDRLTGELFFGEGSRLTVL.

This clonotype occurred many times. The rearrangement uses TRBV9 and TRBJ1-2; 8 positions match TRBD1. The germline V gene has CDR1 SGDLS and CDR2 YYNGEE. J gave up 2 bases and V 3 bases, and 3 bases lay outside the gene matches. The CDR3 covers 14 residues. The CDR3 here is CASSGRTGNYGYTF. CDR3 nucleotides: TGTGCCAGCAGCGGCCGGACAGGGAACTATGGCTACACCTTC.

CDR3 in amino acids: CATSREGTVSSYEQYF. DNA of the CDR3: TGTGCCACCAGCAGAGAAGGGACAGTGAGCTCCTACGAGCAGTACTTC. The chain couples TRBV15 to TRBJ2-7, with 7 bases that match TRBD1. CDR1 and CDR2 from the germline V gene are LNHNV and YYDKDF (reference sequence). There are 16 residues in the CDR3. The V segment lost 0 bases and the J segment 0 bases; nucleotides outside the gene matches: 5.

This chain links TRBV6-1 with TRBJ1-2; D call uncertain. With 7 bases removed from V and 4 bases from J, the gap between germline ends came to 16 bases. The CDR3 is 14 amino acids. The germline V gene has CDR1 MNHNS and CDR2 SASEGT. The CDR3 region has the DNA TGTGCCAGCAAACGACCAGGCGGTTGCTATGGCTACACCTTC. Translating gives CASKRPGGCYGYTF.

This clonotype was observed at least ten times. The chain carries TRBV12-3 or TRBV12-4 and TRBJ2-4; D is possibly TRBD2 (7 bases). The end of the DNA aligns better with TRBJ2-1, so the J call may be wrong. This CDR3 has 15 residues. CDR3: CASSPTGGGPSWQFF. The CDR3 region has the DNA TGTGCCAGCAGTCCTACTGGCGGGGGCCCTTCTTGGCAGTTCTTC.